The following is a T cell receptor beta chain sequence with its context. Its antigen is not identified. This sample is part of a study of cytomegalovirus exposure and HLA in healthy donors. Study-level information: Approximately 77 million unique TCRs from HLA-typed donors were held in an early release of data. Overall study findings and caveats: Analysis performed later showed TCR beta chains linked to HLA being more clonally expanded than equally common others.

The CDR3 extends over 16 amino acids. Trimming left V 6 bases short and J 5 bases short, with 23 bases between. Germline CDR1 is SEHNR and CDR2 is FQNEAQ (reference sequence). PCR was performed using 60 Vbeta and 13 Jbeta primers. Sequencing was performed with immunoSEQ multiplex PCR; in TCRdb, only in-frame clones are kept and a portion is missing. The sample consists of 110,000 to 150,000 clones, 80% of them appearing once. This receptor was taken from a man aged 35 to 55 in good health and CMV-seronegative. The sample consisted of PBMCs. V is TRBV7-9 and J is TRBJ2-7; the D gene is possibly TRBD1 (6 bases). In nucleotides, the CDR3 is TGTGCCAGCAGTTATGTCCGGACAGAGATCTTCAACGAGCAGTACTTC. Translated, it gives CASSYVRTEIFNEQYF. Filled out from reference TRBV7-9 and TRBJ2-7, the complete variable domain reads DTGVSQNPRHKITKRGQNVTFRCDPISEHNRLYWYRQTLGQGPEFLTYFQNEAQLEKSRLLSDRFSAERPKGSFSTLEIQRTEQGDSAMYLCASSYVRTEIFNEQYFGPGTRLTVT.